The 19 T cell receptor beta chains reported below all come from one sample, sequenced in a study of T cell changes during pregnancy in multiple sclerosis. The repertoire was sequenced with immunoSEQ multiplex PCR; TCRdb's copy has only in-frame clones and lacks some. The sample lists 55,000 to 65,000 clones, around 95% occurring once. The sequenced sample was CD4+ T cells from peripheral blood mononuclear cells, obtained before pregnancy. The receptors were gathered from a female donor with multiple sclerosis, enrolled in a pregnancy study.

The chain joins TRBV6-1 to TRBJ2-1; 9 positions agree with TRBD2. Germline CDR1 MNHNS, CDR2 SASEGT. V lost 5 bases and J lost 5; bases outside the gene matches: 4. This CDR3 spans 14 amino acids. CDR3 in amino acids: CASSSGLANNEQFF. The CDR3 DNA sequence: TGTGCCAGCAGTAGCGGACTAGCGAACAATGAGCAGTTCTTC.

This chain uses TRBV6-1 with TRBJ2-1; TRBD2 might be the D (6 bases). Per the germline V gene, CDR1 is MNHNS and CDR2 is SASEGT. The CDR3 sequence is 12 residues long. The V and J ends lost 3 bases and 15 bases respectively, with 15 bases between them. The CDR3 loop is CASSDIPGLVFF. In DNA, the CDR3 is TGTGCCAGCAGTGACATCCCGGGACTGGTGTTCTTC.

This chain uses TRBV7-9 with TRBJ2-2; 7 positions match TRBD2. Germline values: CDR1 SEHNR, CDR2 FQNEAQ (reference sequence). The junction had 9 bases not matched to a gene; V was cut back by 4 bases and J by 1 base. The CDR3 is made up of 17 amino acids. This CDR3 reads CASSSNRASGNTGELFF. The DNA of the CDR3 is TGTGCCAGCAGCTCAAATCGGGCTAGCGGGAACACCGGGGAGCTGTTTTTT.

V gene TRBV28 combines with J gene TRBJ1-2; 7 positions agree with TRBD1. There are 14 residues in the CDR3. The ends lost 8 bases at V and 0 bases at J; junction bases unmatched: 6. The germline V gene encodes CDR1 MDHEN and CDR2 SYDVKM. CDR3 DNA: TGTGCCAGCCAGGGACAGCCTACTAACTATGGCTACACCTTC. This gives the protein CASQGQPTNYGYTF.

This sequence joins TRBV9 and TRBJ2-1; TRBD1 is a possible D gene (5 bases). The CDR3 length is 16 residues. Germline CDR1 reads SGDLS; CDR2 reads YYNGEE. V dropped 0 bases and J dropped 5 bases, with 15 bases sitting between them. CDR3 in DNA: TGTGCCAGCAGCGTAGACCCAAGGGGTAAGAACAATGAGCAGTTCTTC. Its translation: CASSVDPRGKNNEQFF.

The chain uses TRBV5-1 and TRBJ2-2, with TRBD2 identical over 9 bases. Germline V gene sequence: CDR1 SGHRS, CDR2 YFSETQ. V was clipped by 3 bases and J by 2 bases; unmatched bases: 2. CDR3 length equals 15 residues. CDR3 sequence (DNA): TGCGCCAGCAGCTGGACTAGCGCTAACACCGGGGAGCTGTTTTTT. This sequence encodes CASSWTSANTGELFF.

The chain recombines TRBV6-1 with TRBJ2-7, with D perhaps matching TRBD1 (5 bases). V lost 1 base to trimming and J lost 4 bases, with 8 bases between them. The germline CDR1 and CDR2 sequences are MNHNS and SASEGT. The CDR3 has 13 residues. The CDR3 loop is CASSEGRVYEQYF. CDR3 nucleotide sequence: TGTGCCAGCAGTGAAGGCAGGGTGTACGAGCAGTACTTC.

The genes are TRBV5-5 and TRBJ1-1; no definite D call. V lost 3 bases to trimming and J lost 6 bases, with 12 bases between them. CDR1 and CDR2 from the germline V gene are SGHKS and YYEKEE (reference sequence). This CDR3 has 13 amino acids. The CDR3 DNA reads TGTGCCAGCAGCTACGGGAGGGCGGCTGAAGCTTTCTTT. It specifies CASSYGRAAEAFF.

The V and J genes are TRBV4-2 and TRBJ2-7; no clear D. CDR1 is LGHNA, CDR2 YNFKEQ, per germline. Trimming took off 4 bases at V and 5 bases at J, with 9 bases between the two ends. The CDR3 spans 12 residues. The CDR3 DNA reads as TGTGCCAGCAGCCGTAGAGGAGACGAGCAGTACTTC. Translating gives CASSRRGDEQYF.

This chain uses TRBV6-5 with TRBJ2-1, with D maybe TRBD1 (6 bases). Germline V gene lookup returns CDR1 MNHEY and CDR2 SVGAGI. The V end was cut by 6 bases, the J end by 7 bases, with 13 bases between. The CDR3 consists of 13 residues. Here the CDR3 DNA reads TGTGCCAGCAGGGAACAGGGCTGGAATGAGCAGTTCTTC. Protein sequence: CASREQGWNEQFF.

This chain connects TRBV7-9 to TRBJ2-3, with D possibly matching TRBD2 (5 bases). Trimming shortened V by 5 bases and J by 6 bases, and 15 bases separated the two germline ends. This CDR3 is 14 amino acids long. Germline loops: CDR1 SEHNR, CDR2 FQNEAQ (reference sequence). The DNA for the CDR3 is TGTGCCAGCAGCGCACCGAGGGTGGTCGATACGCAGTATTTT. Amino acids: CASSAPRVVDTQYF. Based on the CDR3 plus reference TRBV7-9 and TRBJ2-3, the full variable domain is DTGVSQNPRHKITKRGQNVTFRCDPISEHNRLYWYRQTLGQGPEFLTYFQNEAQLEKSRLLSDRFSAERPKGSFSTLEIQRTEQGDSAMYLCASSAPRVVDTQYFGPGTRLTVL.

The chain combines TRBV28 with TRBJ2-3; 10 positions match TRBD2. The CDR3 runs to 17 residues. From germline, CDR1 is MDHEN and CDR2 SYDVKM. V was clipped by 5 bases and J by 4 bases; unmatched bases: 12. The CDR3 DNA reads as TGTGCCAGCAGTCCTCAGGGAGCGGGAGGGGGGGCAGATACGCAGTATTTT. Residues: CASSPQGAGGGADTQYF.

This chain's CDR3 is CASSLSYEQYF. DNA of the CDR3: TGTGCCAGCAGCCTATCCTACGAGCAGTACTTC. The V and J genes are TRBV7-8 and TRBJ2-7, with D unclear. This CDR3 is built from 11 residues. The germline gives CDR1 SGHVS, CDR2 FQNEAQ. Deletions cut 5 bases from V and 1 base from J, with 3 bases between. The entire variable domain, with the rest obtained from reference TRBV7-8 and TRBJ2-7, is as follows: GAGVSQSPRYKVAKRGQDVALRCDPISGHVSLFWYQQALGQGPEFLTYFQNEAQLDKSGLPSDRFFAERPEGSVSTLKIQRTQQEDSAVYLCASSLSYEQYFGPGTRLTVT.

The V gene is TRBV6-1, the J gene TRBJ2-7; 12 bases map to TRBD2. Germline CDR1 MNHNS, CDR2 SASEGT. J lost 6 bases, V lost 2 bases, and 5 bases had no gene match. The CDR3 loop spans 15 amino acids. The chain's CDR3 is CASSEQTSGSREQYF. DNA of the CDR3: TGTGCCAGCAGTGAACAGACTAGCGGGAGCCGCGAGCAGTACTTC.

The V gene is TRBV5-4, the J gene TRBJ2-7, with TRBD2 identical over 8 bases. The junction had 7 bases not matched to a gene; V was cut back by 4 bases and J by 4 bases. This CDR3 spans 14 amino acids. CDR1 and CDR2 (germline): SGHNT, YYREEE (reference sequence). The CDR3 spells CASSPSGRGYEQYF. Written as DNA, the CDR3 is TGTGCCAGCAGCCCGAGCGGGAGAGGTTACGAGCAGTACTTC.

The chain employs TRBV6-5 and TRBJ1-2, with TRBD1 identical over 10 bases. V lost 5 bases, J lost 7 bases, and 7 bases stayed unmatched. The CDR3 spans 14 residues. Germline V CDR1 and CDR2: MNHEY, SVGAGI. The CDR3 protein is CASSAPGQGPGYTF. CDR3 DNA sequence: TGTGCCAGCAGTGCACCGGGACAGGGGCCTGGCTACACCTTC.

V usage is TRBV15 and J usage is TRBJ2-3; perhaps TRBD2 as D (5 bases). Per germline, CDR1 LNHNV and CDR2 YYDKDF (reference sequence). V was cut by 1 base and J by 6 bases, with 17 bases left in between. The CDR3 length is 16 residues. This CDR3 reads CATSRGRGQPGDTQYF. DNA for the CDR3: TGTGCCACCAGCAGAGGTCGAGGGCAACCCGGGGATACGCAGTATTTT.

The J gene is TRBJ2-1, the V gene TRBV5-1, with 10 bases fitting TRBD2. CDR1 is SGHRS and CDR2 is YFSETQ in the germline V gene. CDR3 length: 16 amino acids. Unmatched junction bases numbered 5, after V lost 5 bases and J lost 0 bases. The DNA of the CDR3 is TGCGCCAGCAGATCCTCTAGCGGGAGCTCCTACAATGAGCAGTTCTTC. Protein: CASRSSSGSSYNEQFF.

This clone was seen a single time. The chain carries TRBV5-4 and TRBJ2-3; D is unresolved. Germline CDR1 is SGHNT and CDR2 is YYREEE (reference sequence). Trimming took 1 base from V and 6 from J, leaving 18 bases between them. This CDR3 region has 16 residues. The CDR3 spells CASSLPAQGIGDTQYF. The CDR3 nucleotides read TGTGCCAGCAGCTTGCCGGCCCAAGGTATCGGGGATACGCAGTATTTT.